This TCR beta chain was documented in a study of blood T cell repertoires in COVID-19. Study-wide background: The analysed material was cDNA or gDNA that came from T cells, B-cell-depleted T cells, or PBMCs.

Sequencing used immunoSEQ multiplex PCR; TCRdb keeps in-frame clones, though not all of them. The sample includes more than 110,000 clones, around 80% seen only once; the top ten take around 6%. This CDR3 has 16 residues. The ends were cut back, 4 bases at V and 1 base at J, with 16 bases in the middle. Germline V gene sequence: CDR1 LNHDA, CDR2 SQIVND (reference sequence). Participants came from fewer than 25 US areas, aged about 18 to 100 years. Resolution of symptoms, clearance, or two negative PCRs was present in recovered Cohort 3 donors. What was sequenced was PBMCs or T cells enriched from blood (not recorded which). The source is a woman between 50 and 59 years old who had recovered from COVID-19. The rearrangement joins TRBV19 to TRBJ1-2; a possible D gene is TRBD1 (5 bases). CDR3 DNA: TGTGCCAGTAGTAGGGCAGGGTCGCCCGTTAACTATGGCTACACCTTC. It yields the protein CASSRAGSPVNYGYTF.